Listed below are T cell receptor beta chains from one sample, sequenced in a study of naive and memory T cell subsets. TCRdb redid the calling of the UMI-ligation and nested PCR reads with MiXCR, one entry per CDR3 protein. The table has around 140,000 distinct CDR3 sequences, approximately 21% seen once. Sample: naive CD8+ T cells from blood. These TCRs come from a human donor in good health. CDR3s include the opening cysteine and the closing phenylalanine or tryptophan. Fields, in order: D gene, clone size, V gene, J gene, CDR3 protein, CDR3 DNA. The D gene is left open where the match is weak. Size tells how often a clone was seen (once, few, many) or the class of an expanded clone, and some rows leave it out.

D gene: -
clone size: -
V gene: TRBV23-1
J gene: TRBJ1-1
CDR3 protein: CASTGVRGGAEAFF
CDR3 DNA: TGCGCCAGCACTGGGGTTCGGGGAGGCGCTGAAGCTTTCTTT

D gene: -
clone size: -
V gene: TRBV7-6
J gene: TRBJ1-1
CDR3 protein: CASSPRQGALNTEAFF
CDR3 DNA: TGTGCCAGCAGCCCGCGGCAGGGCGCCTTGAACACTGAAGCTTTCTTT

D gene: TRBD2
clone size: few
V gene: TRBV3-1
J gene: TRBJ2-5
CDR3 protein: CASSRETRSPSGEGTQYF
CDR3 DNA: TGTGCCAGCAGCCGAGAAACTCGGAGCCCTAGCGGGGAAGGGACCCAGTACTTC

D gene: -
clone size: few
V gene: TRBV5-1
J gene: TRBJ2-5
CDR3 protein: CASSLAADPVTQYF
CDR3 DNA: TGCGCCAGCAGCTTGGCGGCGGATCCTGTGACCCAGTACTTC

D gene: -
clone size: few
V gene: TRBV6-2/TRBV6-3
J gene: TRBJ2-7
CDR3 protein: CASSLGTHYEQYF
CDR3 DNA: TGTGCCAGCAGCCTTGGGACTCACTACGAGCAGTACTTC

D gene: TRBD1
clone size: -
V gene: TRBV19
J gene: TRBJ2-1
CDR3 protein: CASKTGDGYNEQFF
CDR3 DNA: TGTGCCAGTAAGACAGGGGATGGCTACAATGAGCAGTTCTTC

D gene: -
clone size: many
V gene: TRBV29-1
J gene: TRBJ2-7
CDR3 protein: CSVGSGYEQYF
CDR3 DNA: TGCAGCGTTGGTTCCGGCTACGAGCAGTACTTC

D gene: -
clone size: -
V gene: TRBV10-2
J gene: TRBJ2-2
CDR3 protein: CASSRLGELFF
CDR3 DNA: TGCGCCAGCAGTCGTCTTGGGGAGCTGTTTTTT

D gene: -
clone size: few
V gene: TRBV6-5
J gene: TRBJ1-5
CDR3 protein: CASSYEFRGLLNQPQHF
CDR3 DNA: TGTGCCAGCAGTTACGAATTTAGGGGTCTTTTGAATCAGCCCCAGCATTTT

D gene: TRBD2
clone size: -
V gene: TRBV5-1
J gene: TRBJ2-1
CDR3 protein: CASSLLGLVKNEQFF
CDR3 DNA: TGCGCCAGCAGCTTGTTGGGACTAGTAAAAAATGAGCAGTTCTTC

D gene: -
clone size: -
V gene: TRBV3-1
J gene: TRBJ2-7
CDR3 protein: CASSTRREQYF
CDR3 DNA: TGTGCCAGCAGCACCCGCCGGGAGCAGTACTTC

D gene: -
clone size: -
V gene: TRBV20-1
J gene: TRBJ2-7
CDR3 protein: CSARGDISYEQYF
CDR3 DNA: TGCAGTGCTAGAGGGGACATCTCCTACGAGCAGTACTTC

D gene: -
clone size: -
V gene: TRBV16
J gene: TRBJ2-1
CDR3 protein: CASSQSTTVWFF
CDR3 DNA: TGTGCCAGCAGCCAATCTACTACAGTTTGGTTCTTC

D gene: -
clone size: few
V gene: TRBV7-6
J gene: TRBJ1-1
CDR3 protein: CASSRDQNTEAFF
CDR3 DNA: TGTGCCAGCAGTCGGGACCAGAACACTGAAGCTTTCTTT

D gene: TRBD2
clone size: -
V gene: TRBV2
J gene: TRBJ2-1
CDR3 protein: CASSTAAPGLGVDEQFF
CDR3 DNA: TGTGCCAGCAGCACCGCGGCACCGGGACTAGGCGTTGATGAGCAGTTCTTC

D gene: TRBD2
clone size: -
V gene: TRBV4-1
J gene: TRBJ2-7
CDR3 protein: CASSQYLAGTSYEQYF
CDR3 DNA: TGCGCCAGCAGCCAGTATCTAGCGGGAACCTCCTACGAGCAGTACTTC

D gene: TRBD1
clone size: few
V gene: TRBV6-1
J gene: TRBJ1-1
CDR3 protein: CASRRWDSLNTEAFF
CDR3 DNA: TGTGCCAGCAGGCGCTGGGACAGCCTGAACACTGAAGCTTTCTTT

D gene: TRBD2
clone size: -
V gene: TRBV27
J gene: TRBJ2-3
CDR3 protein: CASSLLGLNTDTQYF
CDR3 DNA: TGTGCCAGCAGTTTACTGGGACTAAACACAGATACGCAGTATTTT

D gene: -
clone size: -
V gene: TRBV6-5
J gene: TRBJ1-2
CDR3 protein: CASSGLVGRGYGYTF
CDR3 DNA: TGTGCCAGCAGTGGGCTCGTGGGGCGAGGGTATGGCTACACCTTC

D gene: -
clone size: -
V gene: TRBV7-2
J gene: TRBJ2-7
CDR3 protein: CASSLVFALGSPEQYF
CDR3 DNA: TGTGCCAGCAGCTTGGTTTTTGCTCTGGGTTCCCCCGAGCAGTACTTC

D gene: TRBD1
clone size: -
V gene: TRBV12-3/TRBV12-4
J gene: TRBJ2-6
CDR3 protein: CASSLRDRGPGANVLTF
CDR3 DNA: TGTGCCAGCAGTCTCCGGGACAGGGGCCCTGGGGCCAACGTCCTGACTTTC

D gene: -
clone size: -
V gene: TRBV28
J gene: TRBJ2-5
CDR3 protein: CASWTDKETQYF
CDR3 DNA: TGTGCCAGCTGGACTGATAAAGAGACCCAGTACTTC

D gene: -
clone size: -
V gene: TRBV7-3
J gene: TRBJ2-1
CDR3 protein: CASSFKGGTYSDEQFF
CDR3 DNA: TGTGCCAGCAGCTTTAAGGGGGGGACCTACTCGGATGAGCAGTTCTTC

D gene: TRBD1
clone size: few
V gene: TRBV20-1
J gene: TRBJ2-3
CDR3 protein: CSSHGDRADTQYF
CDR3 DNA: TGCAGCTCCCATGGAGACAGGGCGGATACGCAGTATTTT

D gene: -
clone size: -
V gene: TRBV20-1
J gene: TRBJ1-4
CDR3 protein: CSAEAATNEKLFF
CDR3 DNA: TGCAGTGCCGAGGCAGCAACTAATGAAAAACTGTTTTTT

D gene: -
clone size: -
V gene: TRBV21-1
J gene: TRBJ1-5
CDR3 protein: CASSKGGEGAGQPQHF
CDR3 DNA: TGTGCCAGCAGCAAGGGGGGCGAGGGGGCGGGTCAGCCCCAGCATTTT

D gene: TRBD1
clone size: -
V gene: TRBV12-3/TRBV12-4
J gene: TRBJ2-1
CDR3 protein: CASSPRGRNEQFF
CDR3 DNA: TGTGCCAGCAGCCCAAGGGGGCGTAATGAGCAGTTCTTC

D gene: TRBD2
clone size: -
V gene: TRBV28
J gene: TRBJ2-7
CDR3 protein: CASSFGLAISSYEQYF
CDR3 DNA: TGTGCCAGCAGTTTCGGACTAGCGATAAGCTCCTACGAGCAGTACTTC

D gene: -
clone size: few
V gene: TRBV29-1
J gene: TRBJ2-3
CDR3 protein: CSVYGGLGHTDTQYF
CDR3 DNA: TGCAGCGTTTATGGGGGTTTGGGACACACGGATACGCAGTATTTT

D gene: -
clone size: few
V gene: TRBV7-3
J gene: TRBJ2-5
CDR3 protein: CASSPSAPETQYF
CDR3 DNA: TGTGCCAGCAGCCCCTCAGCCCCGGAGACCCAGTACTTC

D gene: -
clone size: -
V gene: TRBV30
J gene: TRBJ2-7
CDR3 protein: CAWSVRGSGPEQYF
CDR3 DNA: TGTGCCTGGAGTGTACGGGGATCCGGCCCCGAGCAGTACTTC

D gene: TRBD2
clone size: -
V gene: TRBV10-3
J gene: TRBJ2-5
CDR3 protein: CAISESTSGNRGTQYF
CDR3 DNA: TGTGCCATCAGTGAGTCGACTAGCGGGAATCGCGGGACCCAGTACTTC

D gene: -
clone size: few
V gene: TRBV7-8
J gene: TRBJ2-1
CDR3 protein: CASSLADLLSSYNEQFF
CDR3 DNA: TGTGCCAGCAGCTTAGCGGACCTTTTAAGCTCCTACAATGAGCAGTTCTTC

D gene: TRBD1
clone size: few
V gene: TRBV5-6
J gene: TRBJ2-1
CDR3 protein: CASSSGQGGLIWEQFF
CDR3 DNA: TGTGCCAGCAGCTCTGGACAGGGTGGCTTAATTTGGGAGCAGTTCTTC

D gene: -
clone size: -
V gene: TRBV7-9
J gene: TRBJ2-2
CDR3 protein: CASSDFTGELFF
CDR3 DNA: TGTGCAAGCTCCGACTTCACCGGGGAGCTGTTTTTT

D gene: -
clone size: -
V gene: TRBV27
J gene: TRBJ2-7
CDR3 protein: CASSLWTGTVSYEQYF
CDR3 DNA: TGTGCCAGCAGTTTATGGACCGGGACGGTCTCCTACGAGCAGTACTTC

D gene: -
clone size: few
V gene: TRBV25-1
J gene: TRBJ2-7
CDR3 protein: CASSEKGYEQYF
CDR3 DNA: TGTGCCAGCAGTGAAAAGGGCTACGAGCAGTACTTC

D gene: TRBD2
clone size: -
V gene: TRBV29-1
J gene: TRBJ2-1
CDR3 protein: CSLAVGLNNEQFF
CDR3 DNA: TGCAGCCTAGCGGTTGGCCTTAACAATGAGCAGTTCTTC

D gene: TRBD2
clone size: -
V gene: TRBV7-8
J gene: TRBJ2-5
CDR3 protein: CASSISGEETQYF
CDR3 DNA: TGTGCCAGCAGCATTAGCGGGGAAGAGACCCAGTACTTC

D gene: -
clone size: -
V gene: TRBV20-1
J gene: TRBJ2-2
CDR3 protein: CSATNQGSDRNTGELFF
CDR3 DNA: TGCAGTGCTACGAACCAGGGGTCTGATAGGAACACCGGGGAGCTGTTTTTT

D gene: TRBD1
clone size: few
V gene: TRBV28
J gene: TRBJ1-2
CDR3 protein: CASSLDRGSYGYTF
CDR3 DNA: TGTGCCAGCAGTTTGGACAGGGGTTCCTATGGCTACACCTTC